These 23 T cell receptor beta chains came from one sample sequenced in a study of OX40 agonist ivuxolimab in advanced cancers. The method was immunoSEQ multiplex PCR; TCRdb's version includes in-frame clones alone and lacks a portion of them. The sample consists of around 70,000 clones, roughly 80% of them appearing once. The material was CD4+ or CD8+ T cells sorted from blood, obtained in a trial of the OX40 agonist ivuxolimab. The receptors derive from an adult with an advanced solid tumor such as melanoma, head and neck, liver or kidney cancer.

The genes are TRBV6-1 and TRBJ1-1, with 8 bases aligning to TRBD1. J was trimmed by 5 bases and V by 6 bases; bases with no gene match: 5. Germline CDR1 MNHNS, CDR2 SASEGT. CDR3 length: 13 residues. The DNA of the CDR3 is TGTGCCAGCAGGGACACAGGGGGGACTGAAGCTTTCTTT. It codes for CASRDTGGTEAFF.

CDR3 coding DNA: TGTGCCAGCAGCTTTGAGCCAGGCCCCAACGAGCAGTACTTC. This codes for CASSFEPGPNEQYF. This chain links TRBV7-9 with TRBJ2-7; D gene uncertain. The CDR3 has 14 amino acids. Between the trimmed V and J ends, which lost 3 bases and 5 bases, there was a span of 14 bases. Germline CDR1 SEHNR, CDR2 FQNEAQ (reference sequence).

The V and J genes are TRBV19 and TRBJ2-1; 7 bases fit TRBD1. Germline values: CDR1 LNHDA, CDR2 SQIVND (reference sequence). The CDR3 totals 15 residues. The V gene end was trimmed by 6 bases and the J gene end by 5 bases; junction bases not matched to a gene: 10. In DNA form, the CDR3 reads TGTGCCAGTAGCCTCGACAGGGAAGTCCACAATGAGCAGTTCTTC. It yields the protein CASSLDREVHNEQFF.

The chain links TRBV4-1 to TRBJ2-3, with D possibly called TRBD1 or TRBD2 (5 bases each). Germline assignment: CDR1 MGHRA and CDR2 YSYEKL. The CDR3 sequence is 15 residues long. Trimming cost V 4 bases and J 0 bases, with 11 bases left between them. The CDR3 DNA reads TGCGCCAGCAGCCTCGGGACCACGAGCACAGATACGCAGTATTTT. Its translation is CASSLGTTSTDTQYF.

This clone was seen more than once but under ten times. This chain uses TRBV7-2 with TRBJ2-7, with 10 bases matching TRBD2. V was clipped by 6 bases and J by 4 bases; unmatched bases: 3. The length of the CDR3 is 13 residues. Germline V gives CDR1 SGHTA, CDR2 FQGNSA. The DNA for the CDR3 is TGTGCCAGCAGGCCGGGACTAGCGTACGAGCAGTACTTC. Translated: CASRPGLAYEQYF. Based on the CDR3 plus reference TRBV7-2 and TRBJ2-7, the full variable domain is GAGVSQSPSNKVTEKGKDVELRCDPISGHTALYWYRQSLGQGLEFLIYFQGNSAPDKSGLPSDRFSAERTGGSVSTLTIQRTQQEDSAVYLCASRPGLAYEQYFGPGTRLTVT.

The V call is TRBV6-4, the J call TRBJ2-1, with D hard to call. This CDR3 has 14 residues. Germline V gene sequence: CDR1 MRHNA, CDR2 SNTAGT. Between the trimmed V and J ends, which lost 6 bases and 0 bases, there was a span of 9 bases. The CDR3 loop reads CASSPVGSYNEQFF. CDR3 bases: TGTGCCAGCAGCCCTGTGGGCTCCTACAATGAGCAGTTCTTC.

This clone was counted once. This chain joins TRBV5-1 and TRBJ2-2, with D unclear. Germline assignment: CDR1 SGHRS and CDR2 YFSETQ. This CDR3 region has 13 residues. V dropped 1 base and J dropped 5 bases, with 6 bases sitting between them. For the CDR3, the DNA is TGCGCCAGCAGCTTGTTTATGACCGGGGAGCTGTTTTTT. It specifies CASSLFMTGELFF. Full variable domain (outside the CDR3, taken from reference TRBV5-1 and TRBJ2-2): KAGVTQTPRYLIKTRGQQVTLSCSPISGHRSVSWYQQTPGQGLQFLFEYFSETQRNKGNFPGRFSGRQFSNSRSEMNVSTLELGDSALYLCASSLFMTGELFFGEGSRLTVL.

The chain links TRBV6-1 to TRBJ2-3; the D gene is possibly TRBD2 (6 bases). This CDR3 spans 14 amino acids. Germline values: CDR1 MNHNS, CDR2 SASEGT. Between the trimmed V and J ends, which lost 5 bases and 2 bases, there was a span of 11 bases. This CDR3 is CASSRDLPTDTQYF. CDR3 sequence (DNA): TGTGCCAGCAGTCGGGACTTACCCACAGATACGCAGTATTTT.

The CDR3 sequence is CASSPAGHGEKLFF. The DNA of the CDR3 is TGTGCCAGCAGCCCGGCGGGCCACGGGGAAAAACTGTTTTTT. The rearrangement uses TRBV7-2 and TRBJ1-4; D is unresolved. The germline V gene encodes CDR1 SGHTA and CDR2 FQGNSA. This CDR3 has 14 amino acids. Between the trimmed V and J ends, which lost 5 bases and 8 bases, there was a span of 15 bases.

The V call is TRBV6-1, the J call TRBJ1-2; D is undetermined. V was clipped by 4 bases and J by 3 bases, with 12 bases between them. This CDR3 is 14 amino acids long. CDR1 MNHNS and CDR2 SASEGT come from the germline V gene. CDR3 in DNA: TGTGCCAGCAGTGCGAGTCGGGAGTACTATGGCTACACCTTC. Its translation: CASSASREYYGYTF.

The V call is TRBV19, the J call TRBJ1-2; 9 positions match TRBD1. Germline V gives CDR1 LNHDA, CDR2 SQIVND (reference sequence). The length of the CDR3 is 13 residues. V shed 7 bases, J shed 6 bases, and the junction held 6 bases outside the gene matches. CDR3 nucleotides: TGTGCCAGTATGCTGGGGACAGGGCATGGCTACACCTTC. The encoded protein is CASMLGTGHGYTF.

CDR3 amino acids: CASKGVGVRGYTF. In nucleotides, the CDR3 is TGTGCCAGCAAAGGGGTCGGGGTTCGGGGCTACACCTTC. The V and J genes are TRBV2 and TRBJ1-2; TRBD1 is a possible D gene (5 bases). The CDR3 runs 13 residues. Germline lookup yields CDR1 SNHLY and CDR2 FYNNEI. V was clipped by 7 bases and J by 8 bases, with 17 bases between them.

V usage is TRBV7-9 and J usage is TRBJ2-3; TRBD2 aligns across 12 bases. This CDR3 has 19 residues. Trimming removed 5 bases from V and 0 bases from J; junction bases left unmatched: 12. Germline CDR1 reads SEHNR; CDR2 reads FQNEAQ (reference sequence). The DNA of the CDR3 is TGTGCCAGCAGCGATGGGGGCCTAGCGGGAGGGATTAGCACAGATACGCAGTATTTT. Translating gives CASSDGGLAGGISTDTQYF.

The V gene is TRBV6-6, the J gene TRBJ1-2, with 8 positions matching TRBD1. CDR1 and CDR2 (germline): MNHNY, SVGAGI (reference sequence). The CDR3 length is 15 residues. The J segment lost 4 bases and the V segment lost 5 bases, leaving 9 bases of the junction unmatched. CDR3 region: CASSHPKDRGYGYTF. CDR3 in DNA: TGTGCCAGCAGTCACCCGAAAGACAGGGGCTATGGCTACACCTTC.

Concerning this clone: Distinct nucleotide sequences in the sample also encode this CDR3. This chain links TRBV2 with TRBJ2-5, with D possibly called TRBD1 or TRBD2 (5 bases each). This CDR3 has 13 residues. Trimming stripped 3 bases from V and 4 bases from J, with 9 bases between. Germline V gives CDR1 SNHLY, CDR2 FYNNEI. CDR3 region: CASSEGRGETQYF. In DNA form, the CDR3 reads TGTGCCAGCAGTGAGGGACGCGGAGAGACCCAGTACTTC.

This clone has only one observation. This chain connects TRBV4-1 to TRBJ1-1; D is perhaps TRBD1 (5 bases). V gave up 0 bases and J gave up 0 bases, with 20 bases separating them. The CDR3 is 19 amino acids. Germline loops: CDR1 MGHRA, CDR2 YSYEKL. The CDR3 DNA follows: TGCGCCAGCAGCCAAGATCTTCTCTCCGTACAGGAGATGAACACTGAAGCTTTCTTT. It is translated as CASSQDLLSVQEMNTEAFF.

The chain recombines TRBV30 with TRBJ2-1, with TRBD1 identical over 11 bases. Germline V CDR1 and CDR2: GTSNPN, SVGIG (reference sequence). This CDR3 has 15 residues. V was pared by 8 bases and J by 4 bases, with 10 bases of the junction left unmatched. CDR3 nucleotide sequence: TGTGCCGGGACAGGGGGTCCCTATTCATACAATGAGCAGTTCTTC. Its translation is CAGTGGPYSYNEQFF.

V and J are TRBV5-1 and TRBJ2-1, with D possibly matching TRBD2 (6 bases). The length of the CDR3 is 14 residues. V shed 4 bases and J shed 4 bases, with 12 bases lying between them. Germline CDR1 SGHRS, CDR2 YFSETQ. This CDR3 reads CASSGEGLYNEQFF. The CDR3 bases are TGCGCCAGCAGCGGAGAGGGACTGTACAATGAGCAGTTCTTC.

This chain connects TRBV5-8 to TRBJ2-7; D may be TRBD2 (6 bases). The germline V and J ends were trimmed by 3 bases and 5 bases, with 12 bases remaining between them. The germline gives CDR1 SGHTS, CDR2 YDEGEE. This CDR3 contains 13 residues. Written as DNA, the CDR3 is TGTGCCAGCAGCTCTTGGGGGGTTGACGAGCAGTACGTC. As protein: CASSSWGVDEQYV.

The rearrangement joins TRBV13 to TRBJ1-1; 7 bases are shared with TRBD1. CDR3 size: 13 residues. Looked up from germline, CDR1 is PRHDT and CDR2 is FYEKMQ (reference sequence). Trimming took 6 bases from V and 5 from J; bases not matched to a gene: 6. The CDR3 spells CASREQGRTEAFF. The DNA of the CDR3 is TGTGCCAGCAGAGAACAGGGGCGAACTGAAGCTTTCTTT.

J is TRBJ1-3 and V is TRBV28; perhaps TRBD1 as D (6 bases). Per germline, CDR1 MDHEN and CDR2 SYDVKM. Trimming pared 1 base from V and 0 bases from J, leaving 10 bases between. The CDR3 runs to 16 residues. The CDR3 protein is CASSLFQGSSGNTIYF. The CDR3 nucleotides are TGTGCCAGCAGTTTATTTCAGGGGAGCTCTGGAAACACCATATATTTT.

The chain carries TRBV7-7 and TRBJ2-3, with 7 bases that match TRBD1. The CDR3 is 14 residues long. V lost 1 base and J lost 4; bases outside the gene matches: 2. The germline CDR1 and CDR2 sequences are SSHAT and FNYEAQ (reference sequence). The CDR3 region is CASSLGQGSDTQYF. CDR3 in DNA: TGTGCCAGCAGCTTAGGACAGGGTTCAGATACGCAGTATTTT. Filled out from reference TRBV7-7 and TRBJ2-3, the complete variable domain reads GAGVSQSPRYKVTKRGQDVTLRCDPISSHATLYWYQQALGQGPEFLTYFNYEAQPDKSGLPSDRFSAERPEGSISTLTIQRTEQRDSAMYRCASSLGQGSDTQYFGPGTRLTVL.

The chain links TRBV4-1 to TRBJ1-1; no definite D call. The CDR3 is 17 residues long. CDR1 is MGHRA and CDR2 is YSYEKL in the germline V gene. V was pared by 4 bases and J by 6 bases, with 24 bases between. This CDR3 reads CASSLRAPEEGLPEAFF. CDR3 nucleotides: TGCGCCAGCAGCCTCCGAGCCCCGGAAGAGGGCTTACCTGAAGCTTTCTTT.